Listed below are T cell receptor beta chains from one sample, sequenced in a study of neoadjuvant anti-PD-1 for oral cavity cancer. Sequencing was performed with immunoSEQ multiplex PCR; in TCRdb, only in-frame clones are kept and a portion is missing. The sample includes 14,000 or so clones, about 73% of them seen just once. The sample here was PBMCs, taken after nivolumab (anti-PD-1) treatment. The source of these receptors is a person aged 35-79 years with oral cavity squamous cell carcinoma. Both conserved end residues are part of each CDR3. The order of the fields is J gene, D gene, V gene, clone size, CDR3 DNA, CDR3 protein. The D gene is left open where the match is weak. Some rows mark clone size as missing; the rest say once, few, many or name a class of expanded clone.

J gene: TRBJ1-2
D gene: TRBD1
V gene: TRBV9
clone size: -
CDR3 DNA: TGTGCCAGCAGCGCTCCGGGACAGTCTTTAAACTATGGCTACACCTTC
CDR3 protein: CASSAPGQSLNYGYTF

J gene: TRBJ1-2
D gene: -
V gene: TRBV28
clone size: -
CDR3 DNA: TGTGCCAGCAGTTTGTCTGCTCGTTATGGCTACACCTTC
CDR3 protein: CASSLSARYGYTF

J gene: TRBJ1-1
D gene: -
V gene: TRBV30
clone size: -
CDR3 DNA: TGTGCCTGGAAACACAGGGAGGGTTGGGCTTTCTTT
CDR3 protein: CAWKHREGWAFF

J gene: TRBJ2-1
D gene: -
V gene: TRBV5-6
clone size: once
CDR3 DNA: TGTGCCAGCAGCTTCGGACGGAGCCCTTACAATGAGCAGTTCTTC
CDR3 protein: CASSFGRSPYNEQFF

J gene: TRBJ2-2
D gene: TRBD1
V gene: TRBV5-4
clone size: -
CDR3 DNA: TGTGCCAGCAGCCGCACGGACAGGCTTGAGGAGCTGTTTTTT
CDR3 protein: CASSRTDRLEELFF

J gene: TRBJ2-7
D gene: TRBD2
V gene: TRBV29-1
clone size: once
CDR3 DNA: TGCAGCGTTGAAGGGCTAGCGGGGGAGCAGTACTTC
CDR3 protein: CSVEGLAGEQYF

J gene: TRBJ1-5
D gene: -
V gene: TRBV6-1
clone size: few
CDR3 DNA: TGTGCCAGCAGTGAAGTGGGGGGGGCCGGCCAGCCCCAGCATTTT
CDR3 protein: CASSEVGGAGQPQHF

J gene: TRBJ1-3
D gene: -
V gene: TRBV6-6
clone size: -
CDR3 DNA: TGTGCCAGCAGTGGGAGAAACACCATATATTTT
CDR3 protein: CASSGRNTIYF

J gene: TRBJ2-2
D gene: TRBD1
V gene: TRBV2
clone size: -
CDR3 DNA: TGTGCCAGCAAATCCGGGACAGGAACCGGGGAGCTGTTTTTT
CDR3 protein: CASKSGTGTGELFF

J gene: TRBJ2-7
D gene: -
V gene: TRBV6-6
clone size: few
CDR3 DNA: TGTGCCAGCAAAAACCTGGGACATGCAATCGACGAGCAGTACTTC
CDR3 protein: CASKNLGHAIDEQYF

J gene: TRBJ2-2
D gene: -
V gene: TRBV27
clone size: -
CDR3 DNA: TGTGCCAGCAGTTTTGTAGGTGGTGACGGCACCGGGGAGCTGTTTTTT
CDR3 protein: CASSFVGGDGTGELFF

J gene: TRBJ2-3
D gene: -
V gene: TRBV7-2
clone size: -
CDR3 DNA: TGTGCCAGCAGCTTATCTTTGGGGACAGATACGCAGTATTTT
CDR3 protein: CASSLSLGTDTQYF

J gene: TRBJ1-2
D gene: -
V gene: TRBV29-1
clone size: few
CDR3 DNA: TGCAGCGTTGAAGCAGCTGCCCTCTATGGCTACACCTTC
CDR3 protein: CSVEAAALYGYTF

J gene: TRBJ2-2
D gene: -
V gene: TRBV27
clone size: -
CDR3 DNA: TGTGCCAGCAGTACCGGGGAGGCCGGGGAGCTGTTTTTT
CDR3 protein: CASSTGEAGELFF

J gene: TRBJ1-5
D gene: -
V gene: TRBV2
clone size: few
CDR3 DNA: TGTGCCAGCAGTGAGGTCGTCACTGGCGAGCCCCAGCATTTT
CDR3 protein: CASSEVVTGEPQHF

J gene: TRBJ2-7
D gene: -
V gene: TRBV6-5
clone size: once
CDR3 DNA: TGTGCCAGCCGAATATTGACAGGCTCCTACGAGCAGTACTTC
CDR3 protein: CASRILTGSYEQYF

J gene: TRBJ2-1
D gene: -
V gene: TRBV10-1
clone size: -
CDR3 DNA: TGCGCCAGCAGTGAAGGGATCCACTCCTACAATGAGCAGTTCTTC
CDR3 protein: CASSEGIHSYNEQFF

J gene: TRBJ2-1
D gene: -
V gene: TRBV10-3
clone size: -
CDR3 DNA: TGTGCCTCCCAGGCCGTGGCGGGCGGGTCCTACAATGAGCAGTTCTTC
CDR3 protein: CASQAVAGGSYNEQFF

J gene: TRBJ2-7
D gene: -
V gene: TRBV2
clone size: -
CDR3 DNA: TGTGCCAGCATCGCGACAGGCCGCTACGAGCAGTACTTC
CDR3 protein: CASIATGRYEQYF

J gene: TRBJ2-7
D gene: -
V gene: TRBV6-5
clone size: -
CDR3 DNA: TGTGCCAGCAGTTACCGGGGGGCGGGCGAGCAGTACTTC
CDR3 protein: CASSYRGAGEQYF

J gene: TRBJ2-1
D gene: TRBD1
V gene: TRBV5-1
clone size: -
CDR3 DNA: TGCGCCAGCAGCTCGGGACAGGCTGCGAATGAGCAGTTCTTC
CDR3 protein: CASSSGQAANEQFF

J gene: TRBJ1-5
D gene: -
V gene: TRBV6-1
clone size: -
CDR3 DNA: TGTGCCAGCAGTGAATGGGCAGGGACTAGCAATCAGCCCCAGCATTTT
CDR3 protein: CASSEWAGTSNQPQHF

J gene: TRBJ2-1
D gene: -
V gene: TRBV5-1
clone size: -
CDR3 DNA: TGCGCCAGCAGCTTGGGATGGGATGAGCAGTTCTTC
CDR3 protein: CASSLGWDEQFF

J gene: TRBJ2-1
D gene: -
V gene: TRBV10-3
clone size: -
CDR3 DNA: TGTGCCATCAGTGGGGGGGCCAGGGAGACCTACAATGAGCAGTTCTTC
CDR3 protein: CAISGGARETYNEQFF

J gene: TRBJ1-2
D gene: -
V gene: TRBV5-1
clone size: few
CDR3 DNA: TGCGCCAGCAGTCGGGACGGGGACCTCAACTATGGCTACACCTTC
CDR3 protein: CASSRDGDLNYGYTF

J gene: TRBJ1-1
D gene: -
V gene: TRBV5-8
clone size: few
CDR3 DNA: TGTGCCAGCAGCTTCCCAGGGCTAGCCTGGGACACTGAAGCTTTCTTT
CDR3 protein: CASSFPGLAWDTEAFF

J gene: TRBJ2-7
D gene: -
V gene: TRBV14
clone size: -
CDR3 DNA: TGTGCCAGCAGCCAAGATCCAGGGGCCTACGAGCAGTACTTC
CDR3 protein: CASSQDPGAYEQYF

J gene: TRBJ2-6
D gene: TRBD2
V gene: TRBV5-4
clone size: few
CDR3 DNA: TGTGCCAGCAGCCCCGGGGGGACCTTACGAGGGGCCAACGTCCTGACTTTC
CDR3 protein: CASSPGGTLRGANVLTF

J gene: TRBJ2-1
D gene: TRBD1
V gene: TRBV7-3
clone size: -
CDR3 DNA: TGTGCCAGCAGCAACTCCGGGACAGGGCTGGCCAATGAGCAGTTCTTC
CDR3 protein: CASSNSGTGLANEQFF

J gene: TRBJ1-5
D gene: -
V gene: TRBV6-1
clone size: -
CDR3 DNA: TGTGCCAGCGGACAGCACAATCAGCCCCAGCATTTT
CDR3 protein: CASGQHNQPQHF

J gene: TRBJ2-7
D gene: -
V gene: TRBV7-2
clone size: -
CDR3 DNA: TGTGCCAGCCTCCCCCGGGACAACGCCTACGAGCAGTACTTC
CDR3 protein: CASLPRDNAYEQYF

J gene: TRBJ1-1
D gene: -
V gene: TRBV10-3
clone size: -
CDR3 DNA: TGTGCCATCAGTGACCCCACAAGGAACACTGAAGCTTTCTTT
CDR3 protein: CAISDPTRNTEAFF

J gene: TRBJ2-5
D gene: TRBD1
V gene: TRBV6-9
clone size: -
CDR3 DNA: TGTGCCAGCAGTTATCGGACAGGGAGACAAGAGACCCAGTACTTC
CDR3 protein: CASSYRTGRQETQYF

J gene: TRBJ1-1
D gene: TRBD1
V gene: TRBV28
clone size: few
CDR3 DNA: TGTGCCAGCACTCCTCTTGGGACAGGGGAAGGCACTGAAGCTTTCTTT
CDR3 protein: CASTPLGTGEGTEAFF

J gene: TRBJ2-5
D gene: TRBD1
V gene: TRBV29-1
clone size: few
CDR3 DNA: TGCAGCGTTGATCCGCAGGGGGCAGAGACCCAGTACTTC
CDR3 protein: CSVDPQGAETQYF

J gene: TRBJ2-4
D gene: TRBD1
V gene: TRBV11-1
clone size: few
CDR3 DNA: TGTGCCAGCAGCTTACTGGACAGGGGAAACATTCAGTACTTC
CDR3 protein: CASSLLDRGNIQYF

J gene: TRBJ2-7
D gene: TRBD2
V gene: TRBV29-1
clone size: -
CDR3 DNA: TGCAGCGTTGTTCAGACTAGCGAAAGAGGGGAGCAGTACTTC
CDR3 protein: CSVVQTSERGEQYF

J gene: TRBJ2-7
D gene: -
V gene: TRBV28
clone size: few
CDR3 DNA: TGTGCCAGCAGTCCCCCAAGTGGGCAGGGTGGCTACGAGCAGTACTTC
CDR3 protein: CASSPPSGQGGYEQYF

J gene: TRBJ1-2
D gene: -
V gene: TRBV7-9
clone size: once
CDR3 DNA: TGTGCCAGCAGCCCAAGGGAGGGCGGTGGCTACACCTTC
CDR3 protein: CASSPREGGGYTF

J gene: TRBJ1-5
D gene: -
V gene: TRBV19
clone size: -
CDR3 DNA: TGTGCCAGTAGTTCCCACCTCAATCAGCCCCAGCATTTT
CDR3 protein: CASSSHLNQPQHF

J gene: TRBJ2-5
D gene: -
V gene: TRBV29-1
clone size: -
CDR3 DNA: TGCAGCGTTGACAAGGGGCGGGAGACCCAGTACTTC
CDR3 protein: CSVDKGRETQYF

J gene: TRBJ2-2
D gene: -
V gene: TRBV29-1
clone size: -
CDR3 DNA: TGCAGCGTTGGGCAAACCGGGGAGCTGTTTTTT
CDR3 protein: CSVGQTGELFF